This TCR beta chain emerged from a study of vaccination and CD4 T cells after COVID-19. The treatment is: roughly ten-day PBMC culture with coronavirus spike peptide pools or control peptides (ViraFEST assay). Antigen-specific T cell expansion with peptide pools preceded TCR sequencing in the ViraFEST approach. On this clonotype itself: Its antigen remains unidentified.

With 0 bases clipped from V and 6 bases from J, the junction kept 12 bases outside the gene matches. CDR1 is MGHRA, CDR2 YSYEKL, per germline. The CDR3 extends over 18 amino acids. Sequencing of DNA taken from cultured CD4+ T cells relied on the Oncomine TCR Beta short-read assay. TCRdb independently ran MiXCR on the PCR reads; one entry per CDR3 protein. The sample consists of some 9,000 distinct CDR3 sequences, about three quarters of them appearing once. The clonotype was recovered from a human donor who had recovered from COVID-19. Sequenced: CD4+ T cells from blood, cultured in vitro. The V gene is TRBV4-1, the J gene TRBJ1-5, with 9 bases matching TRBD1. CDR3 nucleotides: TGCGCCAGCAGCCAAGAATGGGGGACAGGGCTTTGGGGTCAGCCCCAGCATTTT. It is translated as CASSQEWGTGLWGQPQHF.